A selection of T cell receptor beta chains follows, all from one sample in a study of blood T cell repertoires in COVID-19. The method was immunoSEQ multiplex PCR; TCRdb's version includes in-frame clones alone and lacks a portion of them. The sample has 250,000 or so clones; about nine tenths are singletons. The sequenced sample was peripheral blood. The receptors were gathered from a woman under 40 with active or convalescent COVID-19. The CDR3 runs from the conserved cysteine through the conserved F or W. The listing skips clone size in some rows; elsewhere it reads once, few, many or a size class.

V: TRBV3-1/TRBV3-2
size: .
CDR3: CASSQAGGGYSTDTQYF

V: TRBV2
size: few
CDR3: CASSLRQGSTHGYTF

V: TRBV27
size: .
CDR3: CASSSGSNQPQHF

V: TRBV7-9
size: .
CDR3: CASSLGGGRSGANVLTF

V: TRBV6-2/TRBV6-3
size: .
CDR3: CASSGGQGNQPQHF

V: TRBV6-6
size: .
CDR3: CASSNGQGSYNEQFF

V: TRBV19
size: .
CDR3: CASSIDRASNTEAFF

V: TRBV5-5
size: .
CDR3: CASSLGVERGSGTQYF

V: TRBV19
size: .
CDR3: CASSIVIDTEAFF

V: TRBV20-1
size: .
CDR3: CSASMGGAQHF

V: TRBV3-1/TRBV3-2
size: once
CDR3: CASSALAGTYNEQFF

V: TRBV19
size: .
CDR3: CASSIGGTNTEAFF

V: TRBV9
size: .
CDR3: CASSGNPGQGWLLPGANVLTF

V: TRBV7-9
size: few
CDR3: CASRNDRGGTEAFF

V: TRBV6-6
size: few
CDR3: CASSFPLGSQGSEAFF

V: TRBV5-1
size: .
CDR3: CASSPEGGYGYTF

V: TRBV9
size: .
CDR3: CASGGKYEQYF

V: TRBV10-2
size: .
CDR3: CASSGLVGGGNLNTQYF

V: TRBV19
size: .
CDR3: CASSTVQGARYGYTF

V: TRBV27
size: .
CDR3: CASSYRGRQIEHTEAFF

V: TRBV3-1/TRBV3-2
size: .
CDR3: CASSQASIAGGETQYF

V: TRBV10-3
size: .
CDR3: CAISEPSGQPQHF